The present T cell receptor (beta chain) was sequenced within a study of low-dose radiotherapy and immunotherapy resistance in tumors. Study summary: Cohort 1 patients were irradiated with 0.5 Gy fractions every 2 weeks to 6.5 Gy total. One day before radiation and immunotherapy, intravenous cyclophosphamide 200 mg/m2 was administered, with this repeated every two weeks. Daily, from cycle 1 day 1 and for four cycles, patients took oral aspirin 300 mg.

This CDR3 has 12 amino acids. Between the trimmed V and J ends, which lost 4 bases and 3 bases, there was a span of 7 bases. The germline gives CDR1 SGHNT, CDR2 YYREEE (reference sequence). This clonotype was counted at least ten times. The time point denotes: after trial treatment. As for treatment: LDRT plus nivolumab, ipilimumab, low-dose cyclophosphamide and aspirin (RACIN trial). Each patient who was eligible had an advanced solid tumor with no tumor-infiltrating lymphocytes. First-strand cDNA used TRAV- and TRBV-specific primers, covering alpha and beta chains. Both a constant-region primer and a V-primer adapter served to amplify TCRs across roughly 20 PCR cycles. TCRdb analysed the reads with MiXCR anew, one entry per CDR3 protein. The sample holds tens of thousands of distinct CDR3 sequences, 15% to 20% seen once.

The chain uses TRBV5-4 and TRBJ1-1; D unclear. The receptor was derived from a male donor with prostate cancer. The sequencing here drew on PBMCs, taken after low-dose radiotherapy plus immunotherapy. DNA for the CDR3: TGTGCCAGCAGCGAGGGTGACACTGAAGCTTTCTTT. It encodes CASSEGDTEAFF.